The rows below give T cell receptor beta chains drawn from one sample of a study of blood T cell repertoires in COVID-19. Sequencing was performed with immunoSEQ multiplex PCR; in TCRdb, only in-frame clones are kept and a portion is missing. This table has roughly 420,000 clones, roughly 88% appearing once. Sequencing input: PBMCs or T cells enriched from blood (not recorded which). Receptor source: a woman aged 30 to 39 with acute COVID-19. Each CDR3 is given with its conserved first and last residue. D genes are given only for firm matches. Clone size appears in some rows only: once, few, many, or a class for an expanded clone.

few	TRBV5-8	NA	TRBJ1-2	CASSLYGGNGYTF	TGTGCCAGCAGCTTGTACGGGGGGAATGGCTACACCTTC
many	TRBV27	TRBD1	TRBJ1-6	CASSLGTGMGNSPLHF	TGTGCCAGCAGTTTAGGGACAGGGATGGGTAATTCACCCCTCCACTTT
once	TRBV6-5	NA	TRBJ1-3	CASSPGTPSGNTIYF	TGTGCCAGCAGCCCCGGGACACCCTCTGGAAACACCATATATTTT
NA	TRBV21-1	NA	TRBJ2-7	CASSNVSGGIPLEQYF	TGTGCCAGCAGCAACGTTAGCGGGGGGATCCCCCTCGAGCAGTACTTC
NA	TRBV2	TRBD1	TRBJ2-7	CASRPGQGTYEQYF	TGTGCCAGCAGGCCGGGACAGGGAACCTACGAGCAGTACTTC
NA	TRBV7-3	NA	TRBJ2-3	CASSPQKTDTQYF	TGTGCCAGCAGCCCACAAAAGACAGATACGCAGTATTTT
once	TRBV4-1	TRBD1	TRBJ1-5	CASSLHGQGDQPQHF	TGCGCCAGCAGCCTTCACGGACAGGGGGATCAGCCCCAGCATTTT
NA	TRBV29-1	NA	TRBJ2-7	CSGRSSYEQYF	TGCAGCGGAAGGAGCTCCTACGAGCAGTACTTC
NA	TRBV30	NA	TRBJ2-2	CAWSTVSGELFF	TGTGCCTGGAGTACCGTTAGCGGGGAGCTGTTTTTT
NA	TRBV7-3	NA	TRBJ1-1	CASSLQGGGYTEAFF	TGTGCCAGCAGCTTACAGGGTGGAGGGTATACTGAAGCTTTCTTT
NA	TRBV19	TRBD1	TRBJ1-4	CASSKPGQGSEKLFF	TGTGCCAGTAGTAAACCGGGACAGGGTAGTGAAAAACTGTTTTTT
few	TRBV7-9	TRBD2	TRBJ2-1	CASSPKKGGGVFNEQFF	TGTGCCAGCAGCCCAAAGAAGGGCGGGGGGGTGTTCAATGAGCAGTTCTTC
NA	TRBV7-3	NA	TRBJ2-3	CASSQPGLVSSTDTQYF	TGTGCCAGCAGCCAACCGGGACTTGTTTCTAGCACAGATACGCAGTATTTT
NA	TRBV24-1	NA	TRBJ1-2	CATSDPRTNRADGYTF	TGTGCCACCAGTGATCCGCGAACCAACAGGGCAGATGGCTACACCTTC
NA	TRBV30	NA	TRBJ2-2	CALPRGAMNTGELFF	TGTGCCCTCCCCCGGGGGGCGATGAACACCGGGGAGCTGTTTTTT
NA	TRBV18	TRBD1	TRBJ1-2	CASSPKGQDNYGYTF	TGTGCCAGCTCACCAAAAGGACAGGATAACTATGGCTACACCTTC
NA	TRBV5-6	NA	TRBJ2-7	CASSLARAGNYEQYF	TGTGCCAGCAGCTTAGCCAGGGCGGGGAACTACGAGCAGTACTTC
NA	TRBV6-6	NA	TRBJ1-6	CASSYMAAYNSPLHF	TGTGCCAGCAGTTACATGGCAGCCTATAATTCACCCCTCCACTTT
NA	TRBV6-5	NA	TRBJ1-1	CASSYSGGTEAFF	TGTGCCAGCAGTTACTCGGGGGGTACTGAAGCTTTCTTT
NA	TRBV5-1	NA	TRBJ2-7	CASNVPGSYEQYF	TGCGCCAGCAACGTCCCGGGCTCCTACGAGCAGTACTTC
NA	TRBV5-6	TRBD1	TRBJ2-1	CASSSTAENRGIEQFF	TGTGCCAGCAGCTCAACCGCCGAAAACAGGGGAATAGAGCAGTTCTTC
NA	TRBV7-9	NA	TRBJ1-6	CASGGAGGDSPLHF	TGTGCCAGCGGAGGGGCCGGAGGGGATTCACCCCTCCACTTT
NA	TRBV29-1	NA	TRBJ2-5	CSVGTAQETQYF	TGCAGCGTTGGGACAGCACAAGAGACCCAGTACTTC
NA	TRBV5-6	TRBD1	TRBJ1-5	CASSLWDRGSNQPQHF	TGTGCCAGCAGCTTGTGGGACAGGGGGAGCAATCAGCCCCAGCATTTT
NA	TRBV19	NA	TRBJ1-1	CASNSGVKANTEAFF	TGTGCCAGTAACTCGGGGGTGAAGGCGAACACTGAAGCTTTCTTT
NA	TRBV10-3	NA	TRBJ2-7	CAISEGVGGYEQYF	TGTGCCATCAGTGAGGGGGTCGGGGGTTACGAGCAGTACTTC
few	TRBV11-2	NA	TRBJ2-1	CASSLRPGSSYNEQFF	TGTGCCAGCAGCTTAAGGCCGGGGAGCTCCTACAATGAGCAGTTCTTC
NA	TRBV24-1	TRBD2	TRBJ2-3	CATSDGGGVTDTQYF	TGTGCCACCAGTGACGGCGGGGGGGTAACAGATACGCAGTATTTT
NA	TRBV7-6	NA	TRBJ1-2	CASSLLQGSGYTF	TGTGCCAGCAGCTTATTACAGGGCAGCGGCTACACCTTC
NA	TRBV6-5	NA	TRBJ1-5	CASSSRNQPQHF	TGTGCCAGCAGTTCCAGAAATCAGCCCCAGCATTTT
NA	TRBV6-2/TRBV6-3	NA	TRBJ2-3	CASSYSIVPGDTQYF	TGTGCCAGCAGTTACTCGATAGTCCCCGGGGATACGCAGTATTTT